This T cell receptor (beta chain) is drawn from a study of cytomegalovirus exposure and HLA in healthy donors. Study-level background: Earlier findings included approximately 120 million unique TCR beta sequences obtained from about 179 million T cells.

The PCR used 60 Vbeta and 13 Jbeta primers. The method was immunoSEQ multiplex PCR; TCRdb's version includes in-frame clones alone and lacks a portion of them. The repertoire shows about 130,000 clones; the top ten hold less than 2.5%. Donors sampled were nominally healthy, though unrecorded immune exposures were likely. CDR3 length equals 14 residues. Germline CDR1 and CDR2: WNHNN and SYGVQD (reference sequence). Trimming cost V 5 bases and J 6 bases; bases outside gene matches: 9. This clonotype was obtained from a woman in her fifties or sixties in good health and CMV-seronegative. The sequenced material came from PBMCs. V and J are TRBV10-1 and TRBJ1-1; the match to TRBD1 covers 7 bases. The CDR3 loop is CASSPFPGGPEAFF. The CDR3 nucleotides read TGCGCCAGCAGTCCCTTTCCAGGGGGACCTGAAGCTTTCTTT.